The 19 T cell receptor beta chains below all came from one sample that was sequenced in a study of shared clonotypes between healthy human individuals. Naive CD8 isolation took CD45RO-negative cells positively selected for CCR7 and excluded terminally differentiated effector memory CD45RA+ cells. Clones were read by immunoSEQ multiplex PCR, and TCRdb kept only the in-frame ones, dropping some. This table has about 610,000 clones, roughly 96% appearing once. The sequenced material came from naive CD8+ T cells sorted from blood. Every receptor here comes from a woman aged 25 to 45 in good health.

The gene calls are TRBV7-7 and TRBJ1-3; no clear D. This CDR3 is 11 amino acids long. Between the trimmed V and J ends, which lost 10 bases and 9 bases, there was a span of 13 bases. CDR1 is SSHAT, CDR2 FNYEAQ, per germline (reference sequence). This CDR3 is CAKGQLSTIYF. The CDR3 nucleotides read TGTGCCAAAGGGCAGCTCAGCACCATATATTTT.

The chain uses TRBV2 and TRBJ2-5; 10 nucleotides line up with TRBD1. In germline, CDR1 is SNHLY, CDR2 FYNNEI. The CDR3 extends over 16 amino acids. V lost 1 base and J lost 2; bases outside the gene matches: 4. The CDR3 nucleotides read TGTGCCAGCAGTGAAGAAGAGGACAGGGGGCAAGAGACCCAGTACTTC. The encoded protein is CASSEEEDRGQETQYF.

The chain uses TRBV7-9 and TRBJ1-1; 8 bases are shared with TRBD1. CDR1 is SEHNR, CDR2 FQNEAQ, per germline (reference sequence). The CDR3 length is 14 residues. Trimming cost V 4 bases and J 3 bases; bases outside gene matches: 4. The CDR3 reads CASSSLTGDTEAFF. The CDR3 nucleotides read TGTGCCAGCAGCTCACTGACAGGGGACACTGAAGCTTTCTTT.

The V gene is TRBV6-5, the J gene TRBJ1-5; D perhaps matches TRBD1 (5 bases). V shed 5 bases and J shed 3 bases, with 14 bases lying between them. The germline gives CDR1 MNHEY, CDR2 SVGAGI. This CDR3 region has 15 residues. The CDR3 coding sequence is TGTGCCAGCAGTCCCCTGGGAGGGGTCAATCAGCCCCAGCATTTT. Its translation is CASSPLGGVNQPQHF.

The V gene is TRBV19, the J gene TRBJ1-1; possibly TRBD1 for D (5 bases). V was pared by 4 bases and J by 4 bases, with 16 bases between. Germline V gene sequence: CDR1 LNHDA, CDR2 SQIVND (reference sequence). The CDR3 is 15 amino acids. The CDR3 DNA reads TGTGCCAGTAGTACCGGGCCCAACGGGGGCACTGAAGCTTTCTTT. It is translated as CASSTGPNGGTEAFF.

This chain links TRBV2 with TRBJ1-4, with D perhaps matching TRBD1 (6 bases). The length of the CDR3 is 16 residues. Per the germline V gene, CDR1 is SNHLY and CDR2 is FYNNEI. The germline V and J ends were trimmed by 1 base and 8 bases, with 17 bases remaining between them. The DNA for the CDR3 is TGTGCCAGCAGTGAAGGGACAGTTTTGGGAAGCGAAAAACTGTTTTTT. Amino acid sequence: CASSEGTVLGSEKLFF.

The chain has TRBV7-8 and TRBJ2-7; 12 bases line up with TRBD2. The CDR3 runs to 18 residues. Trimming took 4 bases from V and 5 from J; bases not matched to a gene: 15. Germline V gives CDR1 SGHVS, CDR2 FQNEAQ. This chain's CDR3 is CASSSSGLAGTETHEQYF. CDR3 in DNA: TGTGCCAGCAGCTCCTCGGGACTAGCGGGCACAGAGACCCACGAGCAGTACTTC.

The chain carries TRBV29-1 and TRBJ2-7, with 7 bases that match TRBD2. This CDR3 is 14 amino acids long. Unmatched junction bases numbered 9, after V lost 2 bases and J lost 5 bases. The germline gives CDR1 SQVTM, CDR2 ANQGSEA. The CDR3 nucleotides read TGCAGCGTTGAATCTGGCGGGAGTCCCGACGAGCAGTACTTC. Translating it yields CSVESGGSPDEQYF.

In its sample, this clone was seen once. V usage is TRBV4-1 and J usage is TRBJ2-5; no definite D call. The DNA end is a closer match to TRBJ2-7, so the J assignment may be wrong. Germline CDR1 is MGHRA and CDR2 is YSYEKL. The CDR3 sequence is 13 residues long. The CDR3 sequence: CASSLAATYEQYF. The CDR3 DNA sequence: TGCGCCAGCAGCTTGGCAGCGACCTACGAGCAGTACTTC.

A few counts support this clone. CDR3 nucleotide sequence: TGTGCCAGCAGCTTAGGCCCGGGGCGCGAGCAGTACTTC. As protein: CASSLGPGREQYF. The chain couples TRBV7-9 to TRBJ2-7; D may correspond to TRBD1 or TRBD2 (5 bases each). The CDR3 contains 13 residues. The V end was cut by 1 base, the J end by 6 bases, with 10 bases between. In germline, CDR1 is SEHNR, CDR2 FQNEAQ (reference sequence). The whole variable domain, remainder taken from reference TRBV7-9 and TRBJ2-7, is DTGVSQNPRHKITKRGQNVTFRCDPISEHNRLYWYRQTLGQGPEFLTYFQNEAQLEKSRLLSDRFSAERPKGSFSTLEIQRTEQGDSAMYLCASSLGPGREQYFGPGTRLTVT.

The chain is built from TRBV2 and TRBJ2-1; D is ambiguous. The CDR3 contains 15 residues. V shed 5 bases and J shed 8 bases, with 19 bases lying between them. Germline loops: CDR1 SNHLY, CDR2 FYNNEI. Here the CDR3 DNA reads TGTGCCAGCAGTCAATCGAGGAGTAGTTATGATGAGCAGTTCTTC. This translates into CASSQSRSSYDEQFF.

The V call is TRBV6-5, the J call TRBJ2-2; D ambiguous. Per germline, CDR1 MNHEY and CDR2 SVGAGI. This CDR3 spans 14 amino acids. The V gene lost 4 bases and the J gene lost 2 bases, with 8 bases spanning the gap. The CDR3, as DNA: TGTGCCAGCAGTTTTGGGAAAAACACCGGGGAGCTGTTTTTT. It is translated as CASSFGKNTGELFF.

This clone appeared a single time. The genes are TRBV25-1 and TRBJ2-3; TRBD2 agrees at 10 bases. This CDR3 is 17 amino acids long. Unmatched junction bases numbered 8, after V lost 2 bases and J lost 3 bases. The germline gives CDR1 MGHDK, CDR2 SYGVNS. The CDR3 protein is CASSEQGEREGTDTQYF. The CDR3, as DNA: TGTGCCAGCAGTGAACAGGGCGAGCGGGAGGGTACAGATACGCAGTATTTT.

The chain couples TRBV27 to TRBJ2-7; TRBD2 agrees at 10 bases. This CDR3 has 14 amino acids. The V and J ends lost 7 bases and 2 bases, in that order; junction bases with no gene match: 5. Germline V gene data show CDR1 as MNHEY and CDR2 as SMNVEV (reference sequence). CDR3 coding DNA: TGTGCCAGCATGCGGCTAGCGGGAGCCTACGAGCAGTACTTC. It yields the protein CASMRLAGAYEQYF.

The chain combines TRBV2 with TRBJ1-1; 7 nucleotides line up with TRBD1. The V and J ends lost 6 bases and 0 bases, in that order; junction bases with no gene match: 1. This CDR3 region has 13 residues. Looked up from germline, CDR1 is SNHLY and CDR2 is FYNNEI. This CDR3 reads CASRGQLNTEAFF. In nucleotides, the CDR3 is TGTGCCAGCAGGGGACAGTTGAACACTGAAGCTTTCTTT.

This chain joins TRBV6-5 and TRBJ2-7, with TRBD1 matching over 10 bases. CDR3 length: 16 amino acids. In germline, CDR1 is MNHEY, CDR2 SVGAGI. The V and J ends lost 1 base and 1 base, in that order; junction bases with no gene match: 4. This CDR3 is CASSYLGTGDSYEQYF. CDR3 bases: TGTGCCAGCAGTTACTTAGGGACAGGGGATTCCTACGAGCAGTACTTC.

J is TRBJ1-2 and V is TRBV27, with D unclear. V was cut by 5 bases and J by 1 base, with 11 bases left in between. Germline CDR1 MNHEY, CDR2 SMNVEV (reference sequence). The CDR3 runs to 14 residues. CDR3 in DNA: TGTGCCAGCAGTCCCGAGGTCCTTAACTATGGCTACACCTTC. Its protein is CASSPEVLNYGYTF.

The rearrangement joins TRBV2 to TRBJ2-3, with 8 bases identical to TRBD1. The CDR3 loop spans 15 amino acids. J lost 5 bases, V lost 5 bases, and 9 bases had no gene match. CDR1 is SNHLY, CDR2 FYNNEI, per germline. The CDR3: CASSPAGGELDTQYF. The CDR3 DNA reads TGTGCCAGCAGTCCCGCAGGGGGCGAGTTAGATACGCAGTATTTT.

The CDR3 DNA follows: TGTGCCAGCAGCCACCCGGGCGAGAACACTGAAGCTTTCTTT. It specifies CASSHPGENTEAFF. This chain links TRBV2 with TRBJ1-1, with D uncertain. This CDR3 is 14 amino acids long. With 6 bases removed from V and 1 base from J, the gap between germline ends came to 12 bases. Germline V gene data show CDR1 as SNHLY and CDR2 as FYNNEI.